A single sample is the source of the 22 T cell receptor beta chains below, sequenced in a study of T cells after yellow fever vaccination. One entry per CDR3 protein results from TCRdb running MiXCR on the 5' RACE reads. Here the sample spans about 220,000 distinct CDR3 sequences, approximately 3% being singletons. Sequenced material: CD4+ T cells sorted from PBMCs, taken 10 days after the yellow fever booster vaccination. Receptor source: a man between 18 and 29 years old who received the YFV17D yellow fever vaccine.

There are many counts of this clonotype. This chain links TRBV20-1 with TRBJ2-1; 9 bases align to TRBD1. This CDR3 has 14 amino acids. From germline, CDR1 is DFQATT and CDR2 SNEGSKA (reference sequence). Losses at the gene ends were 6 bases for V and 3 bases for J; bases not matched to a gene: 6. The CDR3 bases are TGCAGTGCACAACCGGGACAGGGCTACAATGAGCAGTTCTTC. Translation gives CSAQPGQGYNEQFF.

This clonotype was detected a few times. The chain recombines TRBV10-3 with TRBJ1-6, with unresolved D. In germline, CDR1 is ENHRY, CDR2 SYGVKD. The CDR3 is 13 residues long. Between the trimmed V and J ends, which lost 7 bases and 7 bases, there was a span of 11 bases. For the CDR3, the DNA is TGTGCCATCACCAGGACTGAGAATTCACCCCTCCACTTT. Its translation: CAITRTENSPLHF.

This clonotype was picked up many times. The gene calls are TRBV7-9 and TRBJ1-1; D is unclear. Germline CDR1 reads SEHNR; CDR2 reads FQNEAQ (reference sequence). This CDR3 region has 14 residues. Trimming left V 7 bases short and J 8 bases short, with 20 bases between. The CDR3 DNA is TGTGCCAGCATCCAAACGGGGTTAGGCAGGGAAGCTTTCTTT. Its translation is CASIQTGLGREAFF. Using reference TRBV7-9 and TRBJ1-1 for the parts outside the CDR3, the full variable domain is DTGVSQNPRHKITKRGQNVTFRCDPISEHNRLYWYRQTLGQGPEFLTYFQNEAQLEKSRLLSDRFSAERPKGSFSTLEIQRTEQGDSAMYLCASIQTGLGREAFFGQGTRLTVV.

This clonotype was counted ten times or more. The J gene is TRBJ2-1, the V gene TRBV7-9; 8 positions agree with TRBD2. Germline V CDR1 and CDR2: SEHNR, FQNEAQ (reference sequence). The CDR3 runs to 13 residues. V shed 5 bases, J shed 10 bases, and the junction held 7 bases outside the gene matches. The DNA of the CDR3 is TGTGCCAGCAGCCACTCTCGGGGGGGGGAGCAGTTCTTC. This encodes CASSHSRGGEQFF.

This clonotype was recorded a few times. The chain employs TRBV6-2 or TRBV6-3 and TRBJ2-2; no definite D call. CDR1 MNHEY and CDR2 SVGEGT come from the germline V gene. Trimming left V 2 bases short and J 0 bases short, with 7 bases between. The CDR3 extends over 15 amino acids. CDR3 nucleotide sequence: TGTGCCAGCAGTTACAGCTACGCGAACACCGGGGAGCTGTTTTTT. Translation gives CASSYSYANTGELFF.

This clonotype was counted many times. This chain connects TRBV10-2 to TRBJ1-1; D possibly corresponds to TRBD1 (5 bases). CDR1 and CDR2 (germline): WSHSY, SAAADI. The CDR3 totals 13 residues. V lost 1 base and J 3 bases, leaving 6 bases between the germline ends. CDR3 sequence: CASSEWGDTEAFF. The CDR3 nucleotides are TGCGCCAGCAGTGAGTGGGGGGACACTGAAGCTTTCTTT.

At least ten counts were recorded for this clonotype. The V and J genes are TRBV12-3 or TRBV12-4 and TRBJ1-1; D uncertain. The CDR3 extends over 16 amino acids. V was shortened by 1 base and J by 11 bases, with 23 bases between the two germline ends. The CDR3 region is CASSLGGGFPIGRAFF. The DNA for the CDR3 is TGTGCCAGCAGTTTAGGTGGAGGGTTCCCAATCGGGCGGGCTTTCTTT.

There are a few counts of this clonotype. The V and J genes are TRBV6-2 or TRBV6-3 and TRBJ1-1; D gene unclear. Trimming shortened V by 6 bases and J by 0 bases, and 14 bases separated the two germline ends. The germline V gene has CDR1 MNHEY and CDR2 SVGEGT. The CDR3 spans 15 residues. CDR3 sequence: CASRGYRLMNTEAFF. The CDR3 DNA follows: TGTGCCAGCAGGGGGTACAGACTCATGAACACTGAAGCTTTCTTT.

Ten or more counts support this clonotype. This chain links TRBV12-3 or TRBV12-4 with TRBJ2-1; 8 bases map to TRBD2. V lost 6 bases, J lost 3 bases, and 4 bases stayed unmatched. This CDR3 is 14 amino acids long. The CDR3 protein is CASRPSGGYNEQFF. Here the CDR3 DNA reads TGTGCCAGCAGACCGAGCGGGGGCTACAATGAGCAGTTCTTC.

This clonotype was counted between two and nine times. The chain has TRBV4-3 and TRBJ2-2, with 8 bases aligning to TRBD1. CDR1 and CDR2 from the germline V gene are LGHNA and YSLEER. The V gene end was trimmed by 5 bases and the J gene end by 6 bases; junction bases not matched to a gene: 11. The CDR3 has 16 residues. The CDR3 reads CASSSEAQGVAGELFF. In DNA, the CDR3 is TGCGCCAGCAGCTCCGAGGCACAGGGGGTCGCCGGGGAGCTGTTTTTT.

Many counts were recorded for this clonotype. The chain recombines TRBV20-1 with TRBJ1-5; D is possibly TRBD1 (5 bases). The CDR3 contains 15 residues. Trimming took 5 bases from V and 2 from J, leaving 16 bases between them. Germline loops: CDR1 DFQATT, CDR2 SNEGSKA (reference sequence). The CDR3 region is CSAARGLGGNQPQHF. The CDR3 DNA sequence: TGCAGTGCTGCGAGGGGCCTTGGGGGCAATCAGCCCCAGCATTTT.

This chain connects TRBV19 to TRBJ1-5; no clear D gene. Trimming took 5 bases from V and 5 from J, leaving 7 bases between them. The CDR3 is made up of 12 amino acids. Germline V CDR1 and CDR2: LNHDA, SQIVND (reference sequence). The DNA for the CDR3 is TGTGCCAGTAGTCCCCAGGATCAGCCCCAGCATTTT. Translation gives CASSPQDQPQHF.

This clonotype was seen repeatedly, ten times or more. J is TRBJ2-3 and V is TRBV4-3, with D perhaps TRBD2 (5 bases). The CDR3 is made up of 14 amino acids. Trimming took 2 bases from V and 6 from J, leaving 12 bases between them. Germline V gives CDR1 LGHNA, CDR2 YSLEER. The CDR3 nucleotides read TGCGCCAGCAGCCAATCTTATAGCGCGGATACGCAGTATTTT. It is translated as CASSQSYSADTQYF.

This clonotype appeared a few times. The CDR3 here is CAISQKGTGGGNTIYF. In DNA, the CDR3 is TGTGCCATCAGTCAAAAAGGGACTGGGGGAGGAAACACCATATATTTT. V usage is TRBV10-3 and J usage is TRBJ1-3, with D possibly TRBD1 on 5 matching bases. Looked up from germline, CDR1 is ENHRY and CDR2 is SYGVKD. V dropped 5 bases and J dropped 4 bases, with 18 bases sitting between them. The CDR3 sequence is 16 residues long.

This clonotype has at least ten counts. The V and J genes are TRBV27 and TRBJ1-4, with 12 bases fitting TRBD1. Germline loops: CDR1 MNHEY, CDR2 SMNVEV (reference sequence). V lost 3 bases to trimming and J lost 9 bases; unmatched junction nucleotides: 2. CDR3 length: 14 residues. The CDR3 nucleotides are TGTGCCAGCAGTTTGGGACAGGGGGCCCAAAAACTGTTTTTT. Its protein product is CASSLGQGAQKLFF.

The chain is built from TRBV11-1 and TRBJ2-1; no firm D call. The CDR3 runs to 13 residues. Germline-derived CDR1 and CDR2 are SGHAT and FQDESV (reference sequence). Deletions cut 0 bases from V and 14 bases from J, with 14 bases between. The CDR3, as DNA: TGTGCCAGCAGCTTAGCCCCTTCGGTAGAGAAGTTCTTC. It encodes CASSLAPSVEKFF.

This clonotype was recorded many times. The CDR3 sequence is CASSVDSPSGTQYF. The CDR3 coding sequence is TGTGCCAGCAGCGTTGACAGCCCAAGCGGTACGCAGTATTTT. The chain carries TRBV12-3 or TRBV12-4 and TRBJ2-3; perhaps D is TRBD1 or TRBD2 (5 bases each). The CDR3 covers 14 residues. Between the trimmed V and J ends, which lost 6 bases and 8 bases, there was a span of 18 bases.

This clonotype came up many times. The chain combines TRBV5-1 with TRBJ1-3, with D perhaps matching TRBD1 (6 bases). The CDR3 totals 15 residues. From germline, CDR1 is SGHRS and CDR2 YFSETQ. V lost 4 bases, J lost 1 base, and 12 bases lay in between. The CDR3 is CASSTYTGSGNTIYF. CDR3 coding DNA: TGCGCCAGCAGCACCTACACAGGGTCTGGAAACACCATATATTTT.

This clonotype was detected ten times or more. The V call is TRBV5-5, the J call TRBJ2-1; no firm D call. Germline CDR1 SGHKS, CDR2 YYEKEE (reference sequence). This CDR3 spans 15 amino acids. V gave up 1 base and J gave up 0 bases, with 8 bases separating them. CDR3 nucleotide sequence: TGTGCCAGCAGCTTGTTTCTGAGCTCCTACAATGAGCAGTTCTTC. Translation: CASSLFLSSYNEQFF.

V and J are TRBV4-2 and TRBJ1-1; D is unresolved. Germline V gives CDR1 LGHNA, CDR2 YNFKEQ. There are 11 residues in the CDR3. Between the trimmed V and J ends, which lost 5 bases and 10 bases, there was a span of 11 bases. CDR3 bases: TGTGCCAGCAGCTTCATCGGCGGAGCTTTCTTT. Translation gives CASSFIGGAFF.

Ten or more counts support this clonotype. The chain has TRBV10-3 and TRBJ1-4; D call uncertain. V was trimmed by 3 bases and J by 2 bases, leaving 7 bases between them. CDR3 length equals 14 residues. Germline assignment: CDR1 ENHRY and CDR2 SYGVKD. CDR3 in DNA: TGTGCCATCAGTGACAGAACTACTAATGAAAAACTGTTTTTT. Translating it yields CAISDRTTNEKLFF.

In this sample, this clonotype turned up a few times. The chain recombines TRBV4-1 with TRBJ1-5; 9 bases match TRBD1. After removal of 6 bases from V and 4 bases from J, the junction contained 7 bases not matched to a gene. Germline V gene data show CDR1 as MGHRA and CDR2 as YSYEKL. The CDR3 covers 15 residues. DNA for the CDR3: TGCGCCAGCAGTCCCAGAGACAGGGGGAATCAGCCCCAGCATTTT. It specifies CASSPRDRGNQPQHF.